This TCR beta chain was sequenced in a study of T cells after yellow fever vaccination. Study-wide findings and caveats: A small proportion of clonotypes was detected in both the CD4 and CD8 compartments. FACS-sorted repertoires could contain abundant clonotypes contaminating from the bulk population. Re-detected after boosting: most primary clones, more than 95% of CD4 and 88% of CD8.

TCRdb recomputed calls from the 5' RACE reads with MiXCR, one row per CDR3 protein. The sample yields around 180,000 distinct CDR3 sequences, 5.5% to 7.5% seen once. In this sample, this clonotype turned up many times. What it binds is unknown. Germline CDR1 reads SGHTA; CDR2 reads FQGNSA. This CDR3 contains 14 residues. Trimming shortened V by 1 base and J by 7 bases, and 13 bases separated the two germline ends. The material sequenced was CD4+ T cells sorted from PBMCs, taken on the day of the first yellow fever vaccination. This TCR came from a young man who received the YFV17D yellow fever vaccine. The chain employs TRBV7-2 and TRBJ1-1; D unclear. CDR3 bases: TGTGCCAGCAGCTTAGGACGGGTGCTAGGTGAAGCTTTCTTT. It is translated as CASSLGRVLGEAFF.